The entry that follows covers one T cell receptor beta chain sequence. It lacks a known antigen. This specimen belongs to a study of cytomegalovirus exposure and HLA in healthy donors (dated by TCRdb to the late 2010s). A note on the overall study: According to an earlier analysis of a few hundred of the donors, about 179 million T cells yielded 95 million to 140 million unique TCR beta sequences and approximately 280 Gb of sequence data. About 300 gigabases of sequencing data and approximately 93 million unique TCR sequences were included in an early release covering several hundred HLA-typed donors. Among roughly 400 genotyped donors of the cohort, an average of about 220,000 unique TCR beta nucleotide sequences was sequenced per donor, of which approximately 18% were non-productive. Genome-wide SNP genotypes for about 60% of the roughly 670 donors were used in a later genetic analysis, which treated that subset as a discovery cohort. To predict cytomegalovirus infection status, the study brought together high-throughput TCR immunosequencing, statistical association of individual TCRs with disease status, and machine learning. Rather than using new phenotypic data, the later analysis identified candidate immune exposures from TCR beta sequences and from how often those sequences occurred across donors. Along with the approximately 650-subject first cohort, a separate validation cohort of over 90 different subjects was used. Because of strong linkage in the cohort, roughly five DR-DQ haplotypes were treated as single units for association and clustering. The study profiled the T cell repertoires of 500 to 800 subjects by immunosequencing and related them to cytomegalovirus serostatus. To decide whether each TCR beta V gene segment behaved as functional or pseudogenic, an earlier analysis of several hundred of the donors relied on high-throughput TCR beta sequencing. The number of donors typed differed by locus, with roughly 629-640 for A, B, C, DRB1 and DQB1, roughly 520 for DQA1, under 610 for DPA1, and some 450 for DPB1. Every discovery cohort repertoire had been produced on one sequencing platform. Donor age, sex, ethnicity and CMV serostatus were compiled together with the repertoire data. Among the approximately 400 genotyped donors, more than 70% belonged to the genetic ancestry cluster associated with self-reported Caucasian donors. Class I and class II HLA loci were covered by the typing at four-digit resolution. The aim of the study was to test whether cataloging public T cell receptors could identify signatures of past pathogen exposure. In a later analysis, previously published TCR beta repertoires from 550 to 700 donors were re-analyzed and high-resolution HLA genotyping was added so that TCR occurrence patterns could be studied.

In total, around 600 healthy bone marrow donors made up the cohort. At the time of sampling, all cohort members were nominally healthy, though unrecorded immune exposures were likely present. The donor was CMV seronegative and belonged to the group of around 400 seronegative cohort members. A peripheral blood sample was provided by each donor, and peripheral blood mononuclear cells were used for TCR beta sequencing. The Qiagen DNeasy Blood Extraction Kit was used to extract genomic DNA from the blood cell samples. The library was obtained by the immunoSEQ multiplex PCR assay. For the multiplex PCR, a mixture combining 60 forward primers for TCR Vbeta segments and 13 reverse primers for TCR Jbeta segments was used. The CDR3 region of rearranged TCR beta genes was amplified from genomic DNA with a multiplex PCR assay. The Illumina HiSeq System was used to sequence the amplified TCR beta libraries as 87-base-pair reads. The authors' analysis ran thus. A later analysis tallied about 77 million unique TCR beta chains across the 666 repertoires, and around 12 million of those chains were shared by two or more donors. Raw reads were error-corrected and collapsed into unique sequences with a nearest-neighbor algorithm that merged closely related sequences to remove PCR and sequencing errors. V, D and J gene segments were assigned by aligning CDR3 sequences to IMGT reference sequences. For a sequence to be retained, at least a six-nucleotide match to both a V gene segment and a J gene segment was required. Rearrangements were called productive when the CDR3 lacked stop codons and stayed in frame with V and J; all others were non-productive. CDR3 was defined by IMGT convention, running from the second conserved V-encoded cysteine to the conserved J-encoded phenylalanine. The earlier analysis of 500 to 650 of the donors excluded any sequence lacking an unambiguous match to a single V gene segment. An earlier analysis of fewer than 750 of the donors called V segments functional above 56.7% productive rearrangements and segregating when the between-donor standard deviation exceeded 5%. To diagnose cytomegalovirus status from the catalog of TCR beta chain sequences, a statistical classification framework was built. In a later analysis, TCR nucleotide sequences were compared against IMGT/GENE-DB human TR gene sequences so that V and J genes could be assigned. Using the TCRdist pipeline, a later analysis assigned CDR3 sequences along with most-parsimonious VDJ recombination scenarios. In a later analysis, every TCR beta chain was defined by the combination of its CDR3 amino acid sequence and its V-gene family, and reads without a unique V-gene family were dropped. A later analysis removed 500 to 650 highly shared, low-generation-probability nucleotide sequences to deal with suspected cross-contamination and a sequencing artifact. In a later analysis, a clonal expansion index for each public chain was calculated from normalized within-repertoire ranks of inferred template counts. In a later analysis, generation probabilities were computed using a VDJ recombination model fitted to out-of-frame rearrangements, and the results were checked against IGoR. A later analysis scored TCR-TCR, TCR-HLA and TCR-CMV co-occurrence with hypergeometric tests, applying a repertoire-size bias correction to TCR pairs. To estimate false discovery rates, a later analysis permuted the HLA or CMV assignments 20 times. In a later analysis, co-occurring TCRs were grouped using DBSCAN, and TCRdist sequence similarity was added for clustering within HLA-allele-positive subsets. Repertoires with fewer than 30,000 or more than 120,000 public chains were left out of co-occurrence clustering, as were five repertoires with anomalous nucleotide sharing. TCRdb re-hosts the immuneACCESS table, in-frame sequences only. Its copies lack some clones; in the studies checked, an unresolved V gene accounts for under half of them, and the cause for the rest is not known. That table furnishes V, J and clone size, whereas the DNA furnished D and trimming. For this sample, the table gives over 150,000 clones. Together, the top ten hold 0.7% to 0.8% of the sample.

The full study reports these points: Because the 87-base-pair reads could not distinguish some IMGT-functional V segments, including TRBV6-2 and TRBV6-3, those segments were excluded. A later analysis found that HLA-associated TCR beta chains were more clonally expanded and had lower generation probabilities than equally common non-associated chains. The study listed 164 TCR beta chains as associated with cytomegalovirus. Because HLA typing was unavailable for some donors at each locus, only the typed subset was used in association tests. Assigning TCR associations to individual alleles was difficult when HLA alleles, especially DR and DQ, strongly co-occurred. Immune exposure information for the cohort was limited to CMV serostatus. Over 15 rarely observed V segments, including chromosome 9 orphons, were excluded from the earlier analysis of about 500 of the donors because counts were too low. Most CMV-associated TCR beta chains appeared to be HLA-restricted in a later analysis, and the HLA associations seemed to be driven largely by CMV exposure. It was suggested by the authors that the approach could potentially be generalized to other disease states and immunological phenotypes. Linkage disequilibrium might explain the correlated functional status among segregating V segments, but an unknown experimental factor could not be excluded. According to a later analysis, parvovirus B19, influenza, CMV and Epstein-Barr virus appeared linked to several top co-occurrence clusters. According to a later analysis, TCR association rates differed among HLA loci, with DRB1 alleles showing the most associated TCRs and HLA-C alleles showing the fewest. Presence/absence analyses assumed roughly uniform sequencing depth across donors, an assumption that may not hold. The classifier was reported to diagnose cytomegalovirus status with high specificity and sensitivity in both the original cohort and the validation cohort. A cluster of highly shared sequence variants was judged likely to be a technical artifact of the sequencing pipeline. A further reported finding was that TCR beta sequences accurately predicted the HLA-A and HLA-B alleles for most subjects in the first cohort. In an earlier analysis of about 550 of the donors, most TCR beta V segments were observed in productive rearrangements about 87% or about 30% of the time, broadly matching IMGT annotations. In a later genetic analysis, a missense DCLRE1C variant was associated with V-gene and J-gene trimming of TCR beta chains, and the association was replicated in an independent cohort. Specific HLA alleles were associated with 15,000 to 20,000 TCR beta sequences at a false discovery rate of 0.05 in a later analysis. This cohort had only TCR beta chains sequenced, and the lack of alpha or paired-chain data limited which features could be detected. Across donors, most TCR sequences were observed very rarely, whereas some public TCRs were present in many individuals. Three of the identified cytomegalovirus-associated TCR beta chains were confirmed in vitro to be specific for cytomegalovirus antigens. In a later genetic analysis, fewer N-insertions in productive TCRs were reported among donors in an Asian-associated ancestry cluster than the roughly 700-donor mean.

Measured from the cysteine to the phenylalanine, the CDR3 is 15 residues long. Solely the CDR3 DNA is kept, with 45 bases framed from the first base. CDR1 SGHNT and CDR2 YYREEE are derived from the germline V gene (reference sequence). V and J are trimmed by 0 bases and 3 bases, and the gene matches miss 4 bases of the junction. The sequenced sample was PBMCs. The TCR was taken from a boy younger than 18 in good health and CMV-seronegative. The rearranged chain carries TRBV5-4 and TRBJ2-7; 9 middle bases align to TRBD1. The CDR3 region has the sequence CASSLGGQGSYEQYF. The DNA sequence is as follows: TGTGCCAGCAGCTTGGGGGGACAGGGTAGCTACGAGCAGTACTTC.